One sample yielded the 17 T cell receptor beta chains listed below, sequenced in a study of shared clonotypes between healthy human individuals. Here immunoSEQ multiplex PCR was the method, and the copy in TCRdb shows in-frame clones only, minus some. The sample consists of 950,000 to 1,100,000 clones, under 80% of them appearing once. Source material: memory CD4+ T cells sorted from blood. Regarding subset: CD45RA-negative fraction. The receptor source for this set is a young man in good health.

Of note for this clone: The sample holds other DNA sequences that translate to the same CDR3. The genes are TRBV9 and TRBJ2-7; TRBD2 is a possible D gene (6 bases). Trimming pared 0 bases from V and 0 bases from J, leaving 13 bases between. Per germline, CDR1 SGDLS and CDR2 YYNGEE. This CDR3 spans 16 amino acids. The CDR3 sequence: CASSVAPGGSSYEQYF. The DNA for the CDR3 is TGTGCCAGCAGCGTAGCCCCTGGGGGGTCCTCCTACGAGCAGTACTTC.

This clone was found a few times. The CDR3 here is CASSFGLLTIIETQYF. In DNA, the CDR3 is TGCGCCAGCAGCTTCGGACTTCTGACGATTATCGAGACCCAGTACTTC. This rearrangement joins TRBV5-1 to TRBJ2-5; D possibly corresponds to TRBD2 (5 bases). Germline loops: CDR1 SGHRS, CDR2 YFSETQ. The CDR3 length is 16 residues. Trimming left V 2 bases short and J 5 bases short, with 19 bases between.

This chain connects TRBV7-2 to TRBJ1-2; 11 bases fit TRBD1. Germline CDR1 SGHTA, CDR2 FQGNSA. Trimming took 5 bases from V and 5 from J; bases not matched to a gene: 7. The CDR3 runs to 15 residues. The CDR3 nucleotides are TGTGCCAGCAGCCGACCCGGGACAGGGGGATATGGCTACACCTTC. This codes for CASSRPGTGGYGYTF.

This chain connects TRBV11-2 to TRBJ1-1, with 7 bases identical to TRBD1. The CDR3 consists of 14 residues. CDR1 SGHAT and CDR2 FQNNGV come from the germline V gene. Trimming at V came to 5 bases and at J to 1 base, leaving 4 bases not matched to a gene. The DNA for the CDR3 is TGTGCCAGCAGCGAACAGGGGACGAACACTGAAGCTTTCTTT. Translated: CASSEQGTNTEAFF.

With respect to this clone: The identical CDR3 is also encoded by other nucleotide sequences in the sample. The chain links TRBV18 to TRBJ2-2; the D gene is possibly TRBD2 (5 bases). The V gene's germline CDR1 is KGHSH and CDR2 LQKENI. Trimming took off 3 bases at V and 0 bases at J, with 5 bases between the two ends. The CDR3 is 14 amino acids. The CDR3 loop is CASSPDSNTGELFF. The CDR3 DNA reads TGTGCCAGCTCACCGGACTCGAACACCGGGGAGCTGTTTTTT.

The chain is built from TRBV7-2 and TRBJ2-1; 10 bases agree with TRBD2. This CDR3 contains 16 residues. Germline loops: CDR1 SGHTA, CDR2 FQGNSA. V shed 5 bases, J shed 0 bases, and the junction held 4 bases outside the gene matches. The CDR3 sequence: CASSGASGSSYNEQFF. CDR3 in DNA: TGTGCCAGCAGCGGGGCTAGCGGGAGCTCCTACAATGAGCAGTTCTTC. The complete variable domain, with remaining parts taken from reference TRBV7-2 and TRBJ2-1, reads GAGVSQSPSNKVTEKGKDVELRCDPISGHTALYWYRQSLGQGLEFLIYFQGNSAPDKSGLPSDRFSAERTGGSVSTLTIQRTQQEDSAVYLCASSGASGSSYNEQFFGPGTRLTVL.

The rearrangement uses TRBV4-1 and TRBJ1-2, with D hard to call. CDR1 and CDR2 from the germline V gene are MGHRA and YSYEKL. The V end was cut by 3 bases, the J end by 7 bases, with 9 bases between. This CDR3 region has 12 residues. The CDR3 region has the DNA TGCGCCAGCAGCCAGTCCGATTTTGGCTACACCTTC. Protein product: CASSQSDFGYTF.

The chain carries TRBV5-4 and TRBJ2-5; TRBD2 matches at 7 bases. The germline V gene encodes CDR1 SGHNT and CDR2 YYREEE (reference sequence). The CDR3 spans 15 residues. Losses at the gene ends were 6 bases for V and 2 bases for J; bases not matched to a gene: 10. CDR3 region: CASTRGGGLQETQYF. For the CDR3, the DNA is TGTGCCAGCACCCGTGGCGGGGGTCTTCAAGAGACCCAGTACTTC.

This chain uses TRBV18 with TRBJ1-2; a weak D match, TRBD1 (5 bases). V gave up 1 base and J gave up 2 bases, with 11 bases separating them. The CDR3 has 15 amino acids. CDR1 and CDR2 (germline): KGHSH, LQKENI. CDR3 bases: TGTGCCAGCTCACCACGGGACGGAATCAACTATGGCTACACCTTC. Its translation is CASSPRDGINYGYTF.

Comments on this clone: The same CDR3 is also encoded by other DNA sequences in this sample. The V gene is TRBV18, the J gene TRBJ2-7, with TRBD1 matching 8 bases. The CDR3 length is 14 residues. V was clipped by 6 bases and J by 0 bases; unmatched bases: 4. CDR1 is KGHSH and CDR2 is LQKENI in the germline V gene. The CDR3 region is CASSPDRGSYEQYF. In DNA form, the CDR3 reads TGTGCCAGCTCGCCAGACAGGGGCTCCTACGAGCAGTACTTC.

This sequence joins TRBV28 and TRBJ1-5; no definite D call. Germline CDR1 reads MDHEN; CDR2 reads SYDVKM. V dropped 6 bases and J dropped 16 bases, with 22 bases sitting between them. The CDR3 covers 13 residues. The CDR3 loop is CASRLRLTGPEHF. The DNA of the CDR3 is TGTGCCAGCAGATTAAGATTAACCGGACCCGAACATTTT.

The V and J genes are TRBV7-3 and TRBJ1-1; the D gene is possibly TRBD1 (5 bases). CDR3 length: 13 amino acids. The V gene's germline CDR1 is SGHTA and CDR2 FQGTGA. The germline V and J ends were trimmed by 6 bases and 1 base, with 9 bases remaining between them. CDR3 loop: CASSQGQNTEAFF. In nucleotides, the CDR3 is TGTGCCAGCAGTCAGGGCCAGAACACTGAAGCTTTCTTT.

The rearrangement uses TRBV11-2 and TRBJ1-2; no definite D call. Trimming removed 3 bases from V and 5 bases from J, with 16 bases in between. CDR3 length equals 15 residues. Germline CDR1 reads SGHAT; CDR2 reads FQNNGV. CDR3 amino acids: CASSFSRESPYGYTF. The CDR3 DNA reads as TGTGCCAGCAGCTTTAGCCGGGAATCCCCTTATGGCTACACCTTC.

This clone was seen more than once but under ten times. The chain uses TRBV2 and TRBJ1-6; D unclear. Per the germline V gene, CDR1 is SNHLY and CDR2 is FYNNEI. V dropped 6 bases and J dropped 9 bases, with 15 bases sitting between them. This CDR3 spans 14 amino acids. CDR3 amino acids: CASSPKMASSPLHF. In nucleotides, the CDR3 is TGTGCCAGCAGCCCTAAGATGGCATCTTCACCCCTCCACTTT.

The genes are TRBV4-3 and TRBJ2-1; D call uncertain. CDR3 length: 15 amino acids. The ends were cut back, 3 bases at V and 6 bases at J, with 15 bases in the middle. Per germline, CDR1 LGHNA and CDR2 YSLEER. The DNA for the CDR3 is TGCGCCAGCAGCCACCTACCCCTTTTTGGCAATGAGCAGTTCTTC. This codes for CASSHLPLFGNEQFF.

The J gene is TRBJ2-1, the V gene TRBV9; 11 nucleotides align to TRBD2. The ends lost 3 bases at V and 6 bases at J; junction bases unmatched: 5. This CDR3 contains 15 residues. Per germline, CDR1 SGDLS and CDR2 YYNGEE. CDR3 protein: CASSGSGRGANEQFF. The DNA for the CDR3 is TGTGCCAGCAGCGGTAGCGGGAGGGGGGCCAATGAGCAGTTCTTC.

This rearrangement joins TRBV4-3 to TRBJ1-1; 7 nucleotides match TRBD1. CDR1 is LGHNA, CDR2 YSLEER, per germline. The CDR3 loop spans 14 amino acids. V lost 2 bases and J lost 5; bases outside the gene matches: 5. CDR3 protein: CASSQSRGGTEAFF. The CDR3 DNA follows: TGCGCCAGCAGCCAATCCAGGGGGGGGACTGAAGCTTTCTTT.